This T cell receptor (beta chain) was recorded in a study of OX40 agonist ivuxolimab in advanced cancers. Profiled with immunoSEQ multiplex PCR; TCRdb holds only in-frame clones, not every one. In the table there are approximately 82,000 clones, more than 80% of which are singletons. The source material was CD4+ or CD8+ T cells sorted from blood, sampled in a trial of the OX40 agonist ivuxolimab. This TCR came from an adult with an advanced solid tumor such as melanoma, head and neck, liver or kidney cancer.

CDR3 bases: TGTGCCAGCAGCCAACTAGACATAGCCAAAAACATTCAGTACTTC. Its translation is CASSQLDIAKNIQYF. This rearrangement joins TRBV7-9 to TRBJ2-4; perhaps TRBD2 as D (5 bases). Germline V gene data show CDR1 as SEHNR and CDR2 as FQNEAQ (reference sequence). The CDR3 covers 15 residues. V lost 5 bases, J lost 0 bases, and 11 bases lay in between.